Listed here are 23 T cell receptor beta chains from one sample, sequenced in a study of cytomegalovirus exposure and HLA in healthy donors. The PCR had 60 Vbeta and 13 Jbeta primers. The method was immunoSEQ multiplex PCR; TCRdb's version includes in-frame clones alone and lacks a portion of them. The repertoire holds about 160,000 clones, with just under 80% as singletons. Specimen: PBMCs. Receptors were obtained from a man aged 25 to 45 in good health and CMV-seronegative.

The chain joins TRBV5-5 to TRBJ1-3; D unclear. V was shortened by 4 bases and J by 0 bases, with 14 bases between the two germline ends. Germline V gene sequence: CDR1 SGHKS, CDR2 YYEKEE (reference sequence). The CDR3 runs to 16 residues. The chain's CDR3 is CASSPLPGSSGNTIYF. DNA for the CDR3: TGTGCCAGCAGCCCCCTGCCAGGATCCTCTGGAAACACCATATATTTT.

This chain connects TRBV28 to TRBJ1-1; a possible D gene is TRBD1 (5 bases). Germline CDR1 and CDR2: MDHEN and SYDVKM. CDR3 length equals 14 residues. V lost 6 bases, J lost 4 bases, and 15 bases lay in between. CDR3: CASRAPGFSTEAFF. The CDR3 DNA is TGTGCCAGCAGGGCTCCAGGGTTTAGCACTGAAGCTTTCTTT.

CDR3 nucleotides: TGTGCCAGCAAGAAATCAGGGGACACTGAAGCTTTCTTT. This translates into CASKKSGDTEAFF. V is TRBV11-1 and J is TRBJ1-1; a weak D match, TRBD1 (6 bases). This CDR3 has 13 residues. V lost 7 bases and J lost 3, with 12 bases in between. The germline CDR1 and CDR2 sequences are SGHAT and FQDESV (reference sequence).

This chain connects TRBV28 to TRBJ2-7; weak D call: TRBD1 (6 bases). This CDR3 has 14 residues. The germline CDR1 and CDR2 sequences are MDHEN and SYDVKM. V was clipped by 3 bases and J by 4 bases, with 13 bases between them. The CDR3 DNA reads TGTGCCAGCAGTTTCCAGGGGCAGGGGTACGAGCAGTACTTC. Its translation: CASSFQGQGYEQYF.

This sequence joins TRBV7-2 and TRBJ2-7; D gene unclear. The CDR3 extends over 14 amino acids. Germline V CDR1 and CDR2: SGHTA, FQGNSA. Trimming stripped 2 bases from V and 0 bases from J, with 8 bases between. CDR3 coding DNA: TGTGCCAGCAGCTTAAGGCGGAGCTCCTACGAGCAGTACTTC. Translated, it gives CASSLRRSSYEQYF.

The table lists this clone with a count of one. This chain uses TRBV7-2 with TRBJ2-1, with 8 bases identical to TRBD2. Germline V gene lookup returns CDR1 SGHTA and CDR2 FQGNSA. The length of the CDR3 is 15 residues. V gave up 0 bases and J gave up 8 bases; unmatched junction bases: 6. Here the CDR3 reads CASSLALGLAHEQFF. CDR3 in DNA: TGTGCCAGCAGCTTAGCGCTTGGACTAGCCCATGAGCAGTTCTTC.

The J gene is TRBJ1-4, the V gene TRBV2; D is ambiguous. The length of the CDR3 is 12 residues. V gave up 5 bases and J gave up 4 bases, with 5 bases separating them. CDR1 is SNHLY, CDR2 FYNNEI, per germline. DNA of the CDR3: TGTGCCAGCAGTTTTAGTAATGAAAAACTGTTTTTT. This sequence encodes CASSFSNEKLFF.

The chain is built from TRBV13 and TRBJ1-6; D may be TRBD1 (5 bases). The CDR3 runs to 15 residues. Germline V CDR1 and CDR2: PRHDT, FYEKMQ (reference sequence). V was cut by 4 bases and J by 10 bases, with 17 bases left in between. The CDR3 region is CASSYSQGYRSPLHF. The CDR3 nucleotides read TGTGCCAGCAGCTACTCCCAGGGTTACCGGTCACCCCTCCACTTT.

The chain is built from TRBV27 and TRBJ1-2; TRBD1 agrees at 7 bases. Germline V gene data show CDR1 as MNHEY and CDR2 as SMNVEV (reference sequence). This CDR3 contains 15 residues. J was trimmed by 0 bases and V by 8 bases; bases with no gene match: 9. The CDR3 loop reads CASRFQGETNYGYTF. As DNA, the CDR3 is TGTGCCAGCCGCTTCCAGGGGGAGACTAACTATGGCTACACCTTC.

The rearrangement joins TRBV28 to TRBJ1-5; perhaps TRBD1 as D (5 bases). V was trimmed by 7 bases and J by 0 bases, leaving 10 bases between them. Germline V gene data show CDR1 as MDHEN and CDR2 as SYDVKM. CDR3 size: 14 residues. CDR3 DNA: TGTGCCAGCACCGTAGACAGTAGCAATCAGCCCCAGCATTTT. Its translation is CASTVDSSNQPQHF.

This clone was found a few times. An end of the junction differs from the germline gene, which may be a read error. This sequence joins TRBV7-8 and TRBJ2-1; D may be TRBD2 (5 bases). This CDR3 is 13 amino acids long. Germline values: CDR1 SGHVS, CDR2 FQNEAQ. The CDR3 DNA sequence: TGTGCCAGCAGCCTAGCCGAGTACAATGAGCAGTTCTTC. Translating gives CASSLAEYNEQFF. The full variable domain, with the rest looked up from reference TRBV7-8 and TRBJ2-1, is GAGVSQSPRYKVAKRGQDVALRCDPISGHVSLFWYQQALGQGPEFLTYFQNEAQLDKSGLPSDRFFAERPEGSVSTLKIQRTQQEDSAVYLCASSLAEYNEQFFGPGTRLTVL.

In its sample, this clone was seen a few times. The genes are TRBV19 and TRBJ2-1; TRBD1 is a possible D gene (6 bases). Germline CDR1 is LNHDA and CDR2 is SQIVND (reference sequence). Deletions cut 3 bases from V and 1 base from J, with 13 bases between. This CDR3 comprises 16 residues. In DNA form, the CDR3 reads TGTGCCAGTAGTATGCCTATAGGACAGTCCTACAATGAGCAGTTCTTC. It translates to CASSMPIGQSYNEQFF. Using reference TRBV19 and TRBJ2-1 for the parts outside the CDR3, the full variable domain is DGGITQSPKYLFRKEGQNVTLSCEQNLNHDAMYWYRQDPGQGLRLIYYSQIVNDFQKGDIAEGYSVSREKKESFPLTVTSAQKNPTAFYLCASSMPIGQSYNEQFFGPGTRLTVL.

The V call is TRBV30, the J call TRBJ2-7, with 8 bases that match TRBD2. Germline lookup yields CDR1 GTSNPN and CDR2 SVGIG (reference sequence). The CDR3 totals 14 residues. Trimming took 2 bases from V and 2 from J; bases not matched to a gene: 5. The CDR3 spells CAWSPSGGTYEQYF. CDR3 nucleotide sequence: TGTGCCTGGAGTCCCTCGGGGGGGACCTACGAGCAGTACTTC.

V and J are TRBV15 and TRBJ2-4; D is possibly TRBD2 (6 bases). V gave up 1 base and J gave up 6 bases, with 10 bases separating them. This CDR3 spans 14 amino acids. CDR1 is LNHNV, CDR2 YYDKDF, per germline (reference sequence). CDR3 region: CATSRGRRANIQYF. CDR3 DNA: TGTGCCACCAGCAGAGGTCGGAGGGCAAACATTCAGTACTTC.

This chain connects TRBV4-1 to TRBJ1-5; D possibly corresponds to TRBD1 (6 bases). The germline gives CDR1 MGHRA, CDR2 YSYEKL. V was shortened by 4 bases and J by 1 base, with 14 bases between the two germline ends. The CDR3 contains 16 residues. DNA for the CDR3: TGCGCCAGCAGCCTTAAGCAGGGGCAGAGCAATCAGCCCCAGCATTTT. Amino acids: CASSLKQGQSNQPQHF.

The chain links TRBV4-2 to TRBJ1-6, with 8 bases that match TRBD1. This CDR3 has 15 amino acids. CDR1 LGHNA and CDR2 YNFKEQ come from the germline V gene. Losses at the gene ends were 4 bases for V and 5 bases for J; bases not matched to a gene: 4. The CDR3 protein is CASSRGQGDNSPLHF. The CDR3 DNA reads TGTGCCAGCAGCCGAGGACAGGGAGATAATTCACCCCTCCACTTT.

The chain recombines TRBV18 with TRBJ2-5, with a tentative D call TRBD1 (5 bases). The CDR3 covers 13 residues. Between the trimmed V and J ends, which lost 6 bases and 5 bases, there was a span of 13 bases. Germline CDR1 and CDR2: KGHSH and LQKENI. CDR3 in amino acids: CASSSLGPETQYF. The DNA for the CDR3 is TGTGCCAGCTCGTCGCTGGGGCCGGAGACCCAGTACTTC.

The chain links TRBV5-4 to TRBJ2-7; D unresolved. Germline CDR1 is SGHNT and CDR2 is YYREEE (reference sequence). The CDR3 extends over 15 amino acids. V was pared by 0 bases and J by 0 bases, with 10 bases between. CDR3 region: CASSLGPDSSYEQYF. The CDR3, as DNA: TGTGCCAGCAGCTTGGGTCCAGACTCCTCCTACGAGCAGTACTTC.

The sample holds one count of this clone. The chain joins TRBV6-6 to TRBJ1-1; D unclear. The CDR3 has 13 residues. Looked up from germline, CDR1 is MNHNY and CDR2 is SVGAGI (reference sequence). V lost 6 bases, J lost 1 base, and 9 bases lay in between. The CDR3 region has the DNA TGTGCCAGCAGCCCCAGTGAGAACACTGAAGCTTTCTTT. This sequence encodes CASSPSENTEAFF.

V usage is TRBV4-3 and J usage is TRBJ1-3; TRBD1 matches 8 bases. The CDR3 is made up of 15 amino acids. Trimming removed 1 base from V and 1 base from J; junction bases left unmatched: 0. Looked up from germline, CDR1 is LGHNA and CDR2 is YSLEER. CDR3 bases: TGCGCCAGCAGCCAAGGGACAGGGTCTGGAAACACCATATATTTT. It is translated as CASSQGTGSGNTIYF.

This clone was recorded a few times. The chain is built from TRBV18 and TRBJ2-3, with 8 bases that match TRBD2. The CDR3 runs to 17 residues. The trim removed 1 base at V and 7 bases at J, leaving 13 bases unmatched. Germline CDR1 reads KGHSH; CDR2 reads LQKENI. The CDR3, as DNA: TGTGCCAGCTCACCACGGGGTAGCGGGACCGGGGTCAATACGCAGTATTTT. It is translated as CASSPRGSGTGVNTQYF.

This clone was picked up one time. The rearrangement joins TRBV7-2 to TRBJ2-7, with D possibly matching TRBD1 (5 bases). V dropped 1 base and J dropped 2 bases, with 9 bases sitting between them. The CDR3 is 14 amino acids. Germline CDR1 is SGHTA and CDR2 is FQGNSA. CDR3 sequence reads: CASSLVQAPYEQYF. CDR3 DNA: TGTGCCAGCAGCTTAGTACAGGCCCCCTACGAGCAGTACTTC.

The chain recombines TRBV2 with TRBJ1-1, with 9 bases that match TRBD1. The CDR3 runs 15 residues. The J segment lost 0 bases and the V segment lost 3 bases, leaving 2 bases of the junction unmatched. Germline V gene data show CDR1 as SNHLY and CDR2 as FYNNEI. CDR3 nucleotide sequence: TGTGCCAGCAGTGAGGGGGACAGGGTGAACACTGAAGCTTTCTTT. This codes for CASSEGDRVNTEAFF.